This TCR beta chain was found in a study of T cell repertoires in cytomegalovirus infection. The CDR3 runs to 14 residues. Germline CDR1 SEHNR, CDR2 FQNEAQ (reference sequence). Trimming stripped 2 bases from V and 4 bases from J, with 11 bases between. Using its own MiXCR run on the reads, TCRdb lists one record per CDR3 protein. The sample contains 740,000 or so distinct CDR3 sequences, 35% to 45% of which appear only once. V and J are TRBV7-9 and TRBJ2-5; TRBD1 might be the D (6 bases). What was sequenced was PBMCs. The sequence derives from a human donor in good health (CMV status not recorded). Some clones in this sample may be carry-over from other donors' samples. The DNA for the CDR3 is TGTGCCAGCAGCTTACTAAACAGGGCAGAGACCCAGTACTTC. This translates into CASSLLNRAETQYF.